This T cell receptor beta chain was found in a study of T cells in Graves' hyperthyroidism and ophthalmopathy. Germline CDR1 reads MNHNY; CDR2 reads SVGAGI (reference sequence). Trimming took 0 bases from V and 3 from J; bases not matched to a gene: 1. This CDR3 is built from 15 residues. Study-level findings and limits: Ophthalmopathy was separated from stable hyperthyroidism by a 13 V-J model.

This clonotype has ten or more counts. Antigen specificity is unknown. The TCR beta CDR3 regions underwent amplification using RNA transcripts as the source. An initial round of RT-PCR targeting the TCR CDR3 relied on the HTBI primer set. TCRdb reprocessed the multiplex PCR reads with MiXCR, giving one entry per CDR3 protein. The data contain almost 600,000 distinct CDR3 sequences, roughly 13% of them seen just once; the ten biggest clones take up 5.8%. Sequenced material: blood. The chain recombines TRBV6-6 with TRBJ2-7; 11 nucleotides match TRBD1. This sequence originates from a woman in her twenties or thirties with Graves' hyperthyroidism that later progressed to Graves' ophthalmopathy. Here the CDR3 reads CASSYSGTGGYEQYF. Here the CDR3 DNA reads TGTGCCAGCAGTTACTCTGGGACAGGGGGCTACGAGCAGTACTTC.